The T cell receptor beta chain under discussion was sequenced for a study of response to subunit inactivated influenza vaccine. TCRdb processed the RT-PCR reads anew with MiXCR; each CDR3 protein has one entry. The sample records hundreds of thousands of distinct CDR3 sequences, 12% to 15% being singletons. Findings and caveats of the study: Each seasonal influenza vaccination, the authors suggested, recruits few new T cells.

There are a few counts of this clonotype. What it binds is unknown. There are 16 residues in the CDR3. The ends were cut back, 0 bases at V and 2 bases at J, with 13 bases in the middle. Germline V gene lookup returns CDR1 SGHKS and CDR2 YYEKEE (reference sequence). The sequencing here drew on PBMCs from blood, taken approximately 15 days before vaccination. The source of this sequence is a man aged 45-65 years who received an inactivated influenza vaccine. The chain links TRBV5-5 to TRBJ2-3, with D possibly being TRBD2 (5 bases). The CDR3 nucleotides read TGTGCCAGCAGCTTGGTCATCAGCGGTCCCACAGATACGCAGTATTTT. This translates into CASSLVISGPTDTQYF.